The 9 T cell receptor beta chains listed next were all sequenced from one sample in a study of blood T cell repertoires in COVID-19. Repertoires were generated with immunoSEQ multiplex PCR, while TCRdb's copy carries only in-frame clones and drops some. This table holds under 200,000 clones, 84% found once. Sequenced sample: peripheral blood. These receptors were collected from a human donor with acute or convalescent COVID-19. The donor label of this sample is uncertain.

V usage is TRBV7-8 and J usage is TRBJ2-7; D is unclear. Germline CDR1 is SGHVS and CDR2 is FQNEAQ. The CDR3 sequence is 14 residues long. The ends were cut back, 5 bases at V and 0 bases at J, with 11 bases in the middle. The CDR3 DNA reads as TGTGCCAGCAGCCCAACCTATAGCTCCTACGAGCAGTACTTC. Its protein is CASSPTYSSYEQYF.

In DNA, the CDR3 is TGTGCCAGCAGCGCCGGACGGGGTAGCTCCTACGAGCAGTACTTC. Translation gives CASSAGRGSSYEQYF. The V and J genes are TRBV2 and TRBJ2-7; possibly TRBD2 for D (5 bases). This CDR3 is 15 amino acids long. From germline, CDR1 is SNHLY and CDR2 FYNNEI. V lost 6 bases, J lost 0 bases, and 15 bases lay in between.

This chain joins TRBV7-8 and TRBJ1-6, with 7 bases matching TRBD1. The germline gives CDR1 SGHVS, CDR2 FQNEAQ. Trimming at V came to 0 bases and at J to 10 bases, leaving 6 bases not matched to a gene. The CDR3 is 15 residues long. CDR3 sequence reads: CASSLAPQGNSPLHF. In nucleotides, the CDR3 is TGTGCCAGCAGCTTAGCACCACAGGGGAACTCACCCCTCCACTTT.

The CDR3 nucleotides read TGTGCCAGCAGCGTAGCTACGGGAGCGACCTACGAGCAGTACTTC. It translates to CASSVATGATYEQYF. The V gene is TRBV9, the J gene TRBJ2-7; possible D gene TRBD2, 6 bases. Germline assignment: CDR1 SGDLS and CDR2 YYNGEE. The CDR3 runs to 15 residues. Trimming removed 0 bases from V and 2 bases from J, with 12 bases in between.

Only one count was recorded for this clone. The V and J genes are TRBV5-1 and TRBJ2-7; TRBD2 matches 9 bases. The CDR3 has 16 amino acids. Trimming cost V 0 bases and J 3 bases; bases outside gene matches: 7. Germline CDR1 reads SGHRS; CDR2 reads YFSETQ. The CDR3 reads CASSLALAGVVYEQYF. Here the CDR3 DNA reads TGCGCCAGCAGCTTGGCCTTAGCGGGAGTAGTCTACGAGCAGTACTTC.

This clone has just a few counts. Other DNA sequences within the sample encode an identical CDR3. V and J are TRBV29-1 and TRBJ1-6; perhaps TRBD1 as D (6 bases). From germline, CDR1 is SQVTM and CDR2 ANQGSEA. This CDR3 spans 13 amino acids. The V end was cut by 0 bases, the J end by 9 bases, with 9 bases between. The CDR3 region is CSVEEPRGSPLHF. In DNA, the CDR3 is TGCAGCGTTGAAGAGCCCAGGGGTTCACCCCTCCACTTT.

For this clone: In the same sample, other DNA sequences code for this CDR3. The rearrangement links TRBV10-3 to TRBJ2-7, with 7 bases that match TRBD1. V shed 4 bases, J shed 4 bases, and the junction held 7 bases outside the gene matches. The CDR3 has 14 amino acids. Germline V gene sequence: CDR1 ENHRY, CDR2 SYGVKD. CDR3 sequence reads: CAISGTGEGYEQYF. The CDR3 DNA is TGTGCCATCAGTGGGACAGGCGAAGGTTACGAGCAGTACTTC.

The genes are TRBV5-1 and TRBJ2-5; 9 bases agree with TRBD1. This CDR3 contains 14 residues. Per the germline V gene, CDR1 is SGHRS and CDR2 is YFSETQ. The V segment lost 4 bases and the J segment 5 bases; nucleotides outside the gene matches: 6. As DNA, the CDR3 is TGCGCCAGCAGCGGTACCGGGACAGGGGAGACCCAGTACTTC. Amino acids: CASSGTGTGETQYF.

The chain is built from TRBV28 and TRBJ2-7; a possible D gene is TRBD2 (7 bases). This CDR3 region has 14 residues. The germline gives CDR1 MDHEN, CDR2 SYDVKM. Trimming cost V 8 bases and J 7 bases, with 21 bases left between them. For the CDR3, the DNA is TGTGCCAGCGGGGGGCGGGGGCTTAGGCAAGAGCAGTACTTC. Encoded protein: CASGGRGLRQEQYF.